This TCR beta chain comes out of a study of T cell responses to AZD1222 COVID-19 vaccine. Trimming pared 6 bases from V and 4 bases from J, leaving 11 bases between. Germline V gives CDR1 MNHEY, CDR2 SVGAGI. The CDR3 is 13 residues long. The study's findings and limits: Baseline serostatus was positive in only a handful of AZD1222 recipients. Two AZD1222 doses significantly raised spike-specific TCR breadth and depth over controls. White British people made up most donors, females outnumbered males, and clonal diversity was possibly underestimated. The repertoires were collected only after the peak T cell response.

The method was immunoSEQ multiplex PCR; TCRdb's version includes in-frame clones alone and lacks a portion of them. The data hold about 84,000 clones, with more than 80% observed a single time. On this clone itself: The antigen is not known.

This sequence originates from an adult in good health. The chain joins TRBV6-5 to TRBJ2-3, with D possibly called TRBD1 or TRBD2 (6 bases each). The starting material was peripheral blood, obtained on day 0 of AZD1222 vaccination. The CDR3 region has the DNA TGTGCCAGCAGAAACAGGGAGGCAGATACGCAGTATTTT. The encoded protein is CASRNREADTQYF.